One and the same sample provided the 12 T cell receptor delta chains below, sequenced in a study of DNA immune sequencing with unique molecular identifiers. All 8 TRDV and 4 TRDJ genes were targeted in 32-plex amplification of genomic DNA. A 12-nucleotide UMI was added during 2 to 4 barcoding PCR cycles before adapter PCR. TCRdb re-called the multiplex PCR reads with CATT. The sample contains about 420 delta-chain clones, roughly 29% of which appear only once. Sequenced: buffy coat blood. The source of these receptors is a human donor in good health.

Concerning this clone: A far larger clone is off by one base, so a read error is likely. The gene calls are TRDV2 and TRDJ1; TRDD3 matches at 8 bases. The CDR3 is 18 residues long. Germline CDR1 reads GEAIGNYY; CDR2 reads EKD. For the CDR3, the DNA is TGTGCCTTTGACACCGTTGACGCTGGGGGAGGACACACCGATAAACTCATCTTT. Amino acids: CAFDTVDAGGGHTDKLIF.

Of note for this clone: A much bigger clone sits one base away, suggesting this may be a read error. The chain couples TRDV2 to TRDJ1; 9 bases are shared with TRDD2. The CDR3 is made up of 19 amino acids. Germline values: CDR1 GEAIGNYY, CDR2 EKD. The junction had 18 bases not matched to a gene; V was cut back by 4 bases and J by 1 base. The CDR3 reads CACEILPTESGITTDKLIF. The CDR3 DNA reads TGTGCCTGTGAAATCCTTCCTACGGAGAGTGGGATAACCACCGATAAACTCATCTTT.

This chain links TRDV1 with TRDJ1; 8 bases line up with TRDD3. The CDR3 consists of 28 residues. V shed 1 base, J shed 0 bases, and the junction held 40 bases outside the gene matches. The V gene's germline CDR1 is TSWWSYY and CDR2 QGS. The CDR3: CALGEQPDVYRLHGGWRAVPEDTDKLIF. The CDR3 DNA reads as TGTGCTCTTGGGGAACAGCCCGATGTGTATCGTCTTCATGGGGGATGGAGGGCTGTACCTGAGGACACCGATAAACTCATCTTT.

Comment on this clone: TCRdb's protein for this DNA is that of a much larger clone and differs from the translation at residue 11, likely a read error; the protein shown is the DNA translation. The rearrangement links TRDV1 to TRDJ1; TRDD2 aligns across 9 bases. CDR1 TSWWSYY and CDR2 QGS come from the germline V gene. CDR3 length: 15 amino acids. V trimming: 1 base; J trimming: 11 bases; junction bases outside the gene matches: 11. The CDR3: CALGEPAFLRSELIF. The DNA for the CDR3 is TGTGCTCTTGGGGAACCGGCCTTCCTACGGTCAGAGCTCATCTTT.

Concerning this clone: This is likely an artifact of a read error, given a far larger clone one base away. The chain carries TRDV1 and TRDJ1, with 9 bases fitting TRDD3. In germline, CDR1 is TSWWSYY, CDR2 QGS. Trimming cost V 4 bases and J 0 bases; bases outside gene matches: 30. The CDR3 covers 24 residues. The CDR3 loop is CALGVSPLVPGDTSTPPYTDKLIF. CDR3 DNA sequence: TGTGCTCTTGGGGTGTCCCCCCTTGTCCCTGGGGATACGAGTACCCCTCCGTACACCGATAAACTCATCTTT.

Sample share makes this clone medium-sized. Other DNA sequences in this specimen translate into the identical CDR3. CDR3 nucleotide sequence: TGTGCTCTTGGGCCCACCCGGCCTTCCTACCCCTTACTGGGGGTCCCCGCCGATAAACTCATCTTT. Its translation: CALGPTRPSYPLLGVPADKLIF. The rearrangement uses TRDV1 and TRDJ1, with D possibly being TRDD2 (9 bases). This CDR3 has 22 residues. The V and J ends lost 5 bases and 3 bases respectively, with 37 bases between them. Per the germline V gene, CDR1 is TSWWSYY and CDR2 is QGS.

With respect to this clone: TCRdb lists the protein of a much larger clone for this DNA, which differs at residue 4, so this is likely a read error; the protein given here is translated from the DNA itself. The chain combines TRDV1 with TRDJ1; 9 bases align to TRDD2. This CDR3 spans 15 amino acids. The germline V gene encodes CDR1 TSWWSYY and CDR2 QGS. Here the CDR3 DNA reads TGTGCTCTTAGGGAACCGGCCTTCCTACGGTTAGAGCTCATCTTT. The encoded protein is CALREPAFLRLELIF.

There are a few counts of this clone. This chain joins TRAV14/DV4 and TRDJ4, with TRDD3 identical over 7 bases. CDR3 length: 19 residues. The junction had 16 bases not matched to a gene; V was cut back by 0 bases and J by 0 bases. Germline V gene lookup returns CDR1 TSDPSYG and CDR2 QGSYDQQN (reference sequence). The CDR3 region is CAMREGGRTPWGEPRPLIF. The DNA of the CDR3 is TGTGCAATGAGAGAGGGCGGCCGCACTCCCTGGGGGGAACCCAGACCCCTGATCTTT.

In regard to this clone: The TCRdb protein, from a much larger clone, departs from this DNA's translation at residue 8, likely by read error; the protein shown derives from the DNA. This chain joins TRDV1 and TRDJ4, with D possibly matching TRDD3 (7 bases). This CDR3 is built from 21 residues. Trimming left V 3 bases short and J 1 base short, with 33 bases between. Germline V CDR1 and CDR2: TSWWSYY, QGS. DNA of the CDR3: TGTGCTCTTGGGGAGGCGAGGCTTTCTTTCCTAAAGTACTGGGGAGGCAGACCCCTGATCTTT. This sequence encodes CALGEARLSFLKYWGGRPLIF.

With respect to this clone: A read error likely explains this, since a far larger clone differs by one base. The CDR3 protein is CACDSVLGTLPYTDKLIF. In nucleotides, the CDR3 is TGTGCCTGTGACTCGGTACTGGGGACTCTTCCCTACACCGATAAACTCATCTTT. This chain joins TRDV2 and TRDJ1, with TRDD3 identical over 7 bases. V lost 3 bases, J lost 0 bases, and 15 bases stayed unmatched. CDR1 GEAIGNYY and CDR2 EKD come from the germline V gene. The CDR3 covers 18 residues.

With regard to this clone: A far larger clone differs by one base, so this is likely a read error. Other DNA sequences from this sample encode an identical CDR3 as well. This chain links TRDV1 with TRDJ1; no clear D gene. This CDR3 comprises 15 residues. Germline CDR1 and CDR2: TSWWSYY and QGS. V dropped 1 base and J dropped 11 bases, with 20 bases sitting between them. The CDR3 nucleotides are TGTGCTCTTGGGGAACCGGCCTTTCTACGGTTAGAGCTCATCTTT. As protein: CALGEPAFLRLELIF.

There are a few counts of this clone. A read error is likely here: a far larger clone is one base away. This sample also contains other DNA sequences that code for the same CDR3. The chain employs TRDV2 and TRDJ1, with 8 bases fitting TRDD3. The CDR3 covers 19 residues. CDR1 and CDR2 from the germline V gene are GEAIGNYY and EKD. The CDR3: CACDTRGNWGSPYTDKLIF. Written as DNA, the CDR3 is TGTGCCTGTGACACCAGAGGTAACTGGGGGTCACCTTACACCGATAAACTCATTTTT.